This TCR beta chain was retrieved from a study of T-cell memory formation after mild COVID-19 listed by TCRdb under 2021. A note on the overall study: TCR sequence clusters from the two donors were largely donor specific. Longitudinal TCRalpha and TCRbeta repertoire sequencing tracked T-cell clones expanding and contracting after mild COVID-19 in two donors. Two young, previously healthy adult volunteers, one female and one male, were included in the cohort. Results and caveats for the whole study, not just this receptor: Only two mild cases were covered by the study, and larger cohorts that include severe cases with pre-infection samples were considered necessary. SARS-CoV-2 specificity was not confirmed for the second-wave clones peaking on day 37. Some responding clones were detected in pre-infection memory, suggesting pre-existing cross-reactive memory T cells joined the SARS-CoV-2 response. Contracting CD4+ clones were found mainly in CM and EM memory subsets, while CD8+ clones were enriched in EMRA. From day 15 to 85, contracting clones showed balanced CD4/CD8 phenotypes, whereas a second wave of clones that expanded from day 15 to 37 leaned towards CD4+.

On this clonotype: No antigen is known for it. Base qualities are not provided; no much larger clone lies one nucleotide away.

Ficoll-Paque density gradient centrifugation was the method used to isolate PBMCs. The CDR3 runs 17 residues from the cysteine to the phenylalanine. Left in the record is the CDR3 DNA by itself, 51 bases read in frame from the first base. Germline trimming: 5 bases from V, 3 bases from J; junction bases outside gene matches: 13. Reading the germline V gene (reference sequence) gives CDR1 SEHNR and CDR2 FQNEAQ. The sequencing machine was an Illumina NovaSeq 6000. cDNA libraries for TCRalpha and TCRbeta were prepared by 5'RACE using constant-segment primers, with sample barcodes and unique molecular identifiers added. Trizol reagent was used to extract RNA from every sample. The libraries were amplified in two PCR steps, and the second step added a second sample barcode and Illumina TruSeq adapters. Sequencing of libraries was performed on an Illumina NovaSeq with 2 x 150 bp paired-end reads. In the paper's pipeline: Reads were demultiplexed and collapsed into UMI-guided consensus sequences with migec v1.2.7. Using mixcr v2.1.11, UMI consensuses were aligned to TRA and TRB V and J templates and then assembled into clonotypes. A clonotype was counted as expanded or contracted only when both edgeR and NoisET called the clonotype significant, with the noise models trained on biological replicates. edgeR calls used a false discovery rate-adjusted p below 0.01 and a log2 fold-change threshold of 1. PCA with hierarchical clustering of max-normalized trajectories of the 1000 most abundant clonotypes was used as exploratory dynamics analysis. Each responding clone was given a CD4 or CD8 phenotype based on the CD4+ and CD8+ repertoires, which had been sequenced separately. TCRdb took the public reads, trimmed them with fastp at Q25, ran MiXCR for clone calling and kept in-frame beta chains. Identical CDR3 protein sequences are pooled into one entry, listed with their most common genes and DNA. The V and J calls and clone size are TCRdb's, not the authors'. Within this sample are some 410,000 distinct CDR3 sequences, with 23% of them counted one time only. Clones ranked in the top ten supply around 14% of the sample.

Sequenced input: PBMCs or a T cell subset sorted from them (not recorded which). This TCR derives from an adult woman who had mild COVID-19 (a few samples of this study predate the infection). The sample titles of this study are shuffled in the database, so cell type and time point are left out; the donor was told from shared clones. The chain is encoded by TRBV7-9 joined to TRBJ2-7; TRBD1 aligns with 10 central bases. The CDR3 reads CASSLRPGTGEIYEQYF. The DNA sequence reads TGTGCCAGCAGCCTGAGACCCGGGACAGGGGAAATCTACGAGCAGTACTTC.